This is a list of T cell receptor beta chains from one sample in a study of molecular identifiers for immune sequencing clone quantification. TCRdb ran MiXCR on the PCR reads and lists one entry per CDR3 protein. The sample has 300,000 to 400,000 distinct CDR3 sequences, 20% to 25% seen once. The sample was naive CD8+ T cells from blood, with Jurkat cell RNA spiked in. These receptor sequences come from a human donor in good health. Some libraries in this study had Jurkat cell RNA spiked in. Each CDR3 is given with its conserved first and last residue. D genes are given only for firm matches. Some rows mark clone size as missing; the rest say once, few, many or name a class of expanded clone.

>TRBV12-5|NA|TRBJ2-2|NA
CASGWAGGELFF
TGTGCTAGTGGTTGGGCGGGCGGGGAGCTGTTTTTT
>TRBV20-1|NA|TRBJ2-7|many
CSAAPDFSYEQYF
TGCAGTGCTGCACCGGACTTCTCCTACGAGCAGTACTTC
>TRBV2|NA|TRBJ2-4|many
CASSEWGKGAKNIQYF
TGTGCCAGCAGTGAATGGGGGAAGGGGGCCAAAAACATTCAGTACTTC
>TRBV5-6|NA|TRBJ2-5|NA
CASSLVRRGHQETQYF
TGTGCCAGCAGCTTGGTCCGGCGTGGGCACCAAGAGACCCAGTACTTC
>TRBV2|TRBD1|TRBJ1-2|NA
CASRTGVDGYTF
TGTGCCAGCAGGACAGGGGTTGATGGCTACACCTTC
>TRBV9|TRBD1|TRBJ2-7|many
CASSAGQGDEQYF
TGTGCCAGCAGCGCCGGACAGGGCGACGAGCAGTACTTC
>TRBV2|NA|TRBJ1-4|NA
CASSEIWAGAANEKLFF
TGTGCCAGCAGTGAGATCTGGGCAGGGGCAGCTAATGAAAAACTGTTTTTT
>TRBV6-6|TRBD2|TRBJ2-7|many
CASRSGTSGTEQYF
TGTGCCAGCAGATCCGGGACTAGCGGGACCGAGCAGTACTTC
>TRBV19|TRBD2|TRBJ2-1|NA
CASAGREWSGNEQFF
TGTGCCAGCGCGGGGCGGGAGTGGAGTGGCAATGAGCAGTTCTTC
>TRBV5-1|NA|TRBJ1-3|many
CASSLEAEPGNTIYF
TGCGCCAGCAGCTTGGAAGCTGAACCTGGAAACACCATATATTTT
>TRBV7-2|NA|TRBJ2-7|NA
CASSLLPPARAVTDEQYF
TGTGCCAGCAGCTTATTACCCCCGGCGAGGGCCGTTACGGATGAGCAGTACTTC
>TRBV4-3|NA|TRBJ1-2|many
CASSQDYSDYGYTF
TGCGCCAGCAGCCAGGATTATTCGGACTATGGCTACACCTTC
>TRBV6-2/TRBV6-3|NA|TRBJ2-7|NA
CASSPDSNGAYEQYF
TGTGCCAGCAGCCCCGACTCCAACGGGGCCTACGAGCAGTACTTC
>TRBV5-6|NA|TRBJ1-1|NA
CASSLQVTEAFF
TGTGCCAGCAGCTTGCAGGTCACTGAAGCTTTCTTT
>TRBV20-1|TRBD2|TRBJ2-3|many
CSARVAGQDTQYF
TGCAGTGCTAGGGTAGCGGGCCAGGATACGCAGTATTTT
>TRBV9|NA|TRBJ1-2|few
CASSVESAAYGYTF
TGTGCCAGCAGCGTAGAGTCGGCGGCCTATGGCTACACCTTC
>TRBV19|NA|TRBJ2-1|few
CASSSGVGEQFF
TGTGCCAGTAGTAGCGGGGTCGGTGAGCAGTTCTTC
>TRBV19|NA|TRBJ2-7|NA
CASSMSGSYYEQYF
TGTGCCAGTAGTATGTCCGGCAGTTACTACGAGCAGTACTTC
>TRBV5-1|NA|TRBJ2-3|many
CASSAERRQTNTDTQYF
TGCGCCAGCAGCGCGGAACGACGGCAGACCAACACAGATACGCAGTATTTT
>TRBV19|NA|TRBJ2-1|many
CASSISSASEQFF
TGTGCCAGTAGTATATCTAGCGCCTCTGAGCAGTTCTTC
>TRBV9|TRBD2|TRBJ2-7|NA
CASSRSPGLAFDEQYF
TGTGCCAGCAGCAGAAGCCCGGGACTAGCGTTCGACGAGCAGTACTTC
>TRBV12-3/TRBV12-4|NA|TRBJ2-2|NA
CASSSRLNTGELFF
TGTGCCAGCAGTTCTAGACTAAACACCGGGGAGCTGTTTTTT
>TRBV12-3/TRBV12-4|TRBD2|TRBJ2-3|many
CASSLVGLAGTDTQYF
TGTGCCAGCAGTTTAGTCGGCCTAGCGGGGACAGATACGCAGTATTTT
>TRBV6-5|NA|TRBJ2-7|many
CASSYGPNYEQYF
TGTGCCAGCAGTTACGGCCCGAACTACGAGCAGTACTTC
>TRBV7-9|NA|TRBJ2-7|few
CANSFPGSYEQYF
TGTGCCAACAGCTTCCCGGGGTCCTACGAGCAGTACTTC
>TRBV7-9|TRBD2|TRBJ2-7|many
CASSSTWSPRGTSYEQYF
TGTGCCAGCAGCTCCACGTGGTCGCCGCGGGGGACCTCCTACGAGCAGTACTTC
>TRBV6-5|TRBD1|TRBJ2-7|many
CASSYSSGTGVGEQYF
TGTGCCAGCAGTTACTCCTCCGGGACAGGGGTAGGCGAGCAGTACTTC
>TRBV3-2|NA|TRBJ1-5|few
CASGNLRPQHF
TGTGCCAGCGGGAACCTGCGGCCCCAGCATTTT
>TRBV27|TRBD1|TRBJ2-3|many
CASRLGTASTDTQYF
TGTGCCAGCAGGCTTGGGACAGCTAGCACAGATACGCAGTATTTT
>TRBV9|NA|TRBJ2-7|NA
CASSVSGTAYEQYF
TGTGCCAGCAGCGTCTCTGGGACCGCCTACGAGCAGTACTTC
>TRBV6-1|NA|TRBJ1-5|many
CASSEPGHRYSNQPQHF
TGTGCCAGCAGCGAGCCGGGACATCGATATAGCAATCAGCCCCAGCATTTT
>TRBV7-9|NA|TRBJ2-1|few
CASSLSSRDRSRGDEQFF
TGTGCCAGCAGCTTATCTTCCCGAGACAGGTCTCGGGGCGATGAGCAGTTCTTC
>TRBV4-1|NA|TRBJ2-5|NA
CASSQDRRGETQYF
TGCGCCAGCAGCCAAGATCGACGGGGAGAGACCCAGTACTTC
>TRBV6-5|NA|TRBJ2-3|many
CASSTRIDTQYF
TGTGCCAGCAGTACGAGGATAGATACGCAGTATTTT
>TRBV28|NA|TRBJ1-4|NA
CASSLFRDGANEKLFF
TGTGCCAGCAGTTTATTCAGGGACGGGGCTAATGAAAAACTGTTTTTT
>TRBV7-8|NA|TRBJ2-1|many
CASSLLGLSYNEQFF
TGTGCCAGCAGCTTATTGGGGTTATCCTACAATGAGCAGTTCTTC
>TRBV19|NA|TRBJ1-4|NA
CASSRDQRRSTTNEKLFF
TGTGCCAGTAGTCGAGACCAACGGAGAAGTACAACTAATGAAAAACTGTTTTTT
>TRBV4-1|TRBD1|TRBJ1-5|many
CASSQRGQDNQPQHF
TGCGCCAGCAGCCAACGGGGACAGGACAATCAGCCCCAGCATTTT
>TRBV4-2|TRBD1|TRBJ2-7|many
CASSQAPETGWLTYEQYF
TGTGCCAGCAGCCAAGCACCCGAGACAGGGTGGCTGACTTACGAGCAGTACTTC
>TRBV13|TRBD1|TRBJ2-7|few
CASSLVGGQGREQYF
TGTGCCAGCAGCTTAGTGGGGGGACAGGGGCGCGAGCAGTACTTC
>TRBV14|NA|TRBJ2-5|NA
CASSQKGQLQETQYF
TGTGCCAGCAGCCAAAAGGGGCAGTTACAAGAGACCCAGTACTTC
>TRBV29-1|NA|TRBJ2-1|many
CSVEGLRVGEQFF
TGCAGCGTTGAAGGGCTCAGGGTCGGTGAGCAGTTCTTC
>TRBV20-1|TRBD1|TRBJ1-4|NA
CSAKTWTGPNEKLFF
TGCAGTGCTAAAACCTGGACAGGACCTAATGAAAAACTGTTTTTT
>TRBV6-5|NA|TRBJ1-5|NA
CASSYQGYNQPQHF
TGTGCCAGCAGTTACCAAGGGTACAATCAGCCCCAGCATTTT
>TRBV24-1|NA|TRBJ2-1|many
CATSDYYSSSYNEQFF
TGTGCCACCAGTGATTACTATTCGAGCTCCTACAATGAGCAGTTCTTC